This T cell receptor (beta chain) was captured in a study of identical twins (dated by TCRdb to the mid-2010s). Background for the entire study: To test whether fetal clonotypes persist, the study used deep sequencing on TCR alpha and beta repertoires from monozygotic twins, unrelated adults of various ages, and cord blood. To rule out contamination, replicate twin experiments were performed at different times with different library preparation protocols. Study-wide conclusions, independent of this receptor: Abundant cord blood beta clonotypes had fewer insertions, young adult naive repertoires showed a similar but weaker trend, and memory repertoires showed no such trend. Invariant T cells such as MAIT and iNKT could partly confound zero-insertion analyses, though diverse VJ usage argued against this for most clonotypes. In monozygotic twins, recombination models systematically underestimated out-of-frame TCR alpha sharing, but the models matched the sharing seen between unrelated individuals. Because the same donors could not be followed over many years, conclusions were based on cross-sectional statistical analysis. A weaker excess of twin sharing was found in beta out-of-frame sequences because the signal-to-noise ratio was lowered by fewer shared sequences. Out-of-frame TCR alpha sequences shared between twins showed an excess of low generation-probability sequences compared with coincidental sharing between unrelated individuals.

Library preparation was by 5' RACE. Sequencing relied on an Illumina HiSeq 2000. Template switching introduced a universal primer binding site; the final cDNA contained a unique molecular identifier, enabling accurate counting of TCR cDNA molecules. First-strand cDNA for TCR alpha and beta chains was synthesized from specific primers in the conserved constant-segment region. To control for contamination, every cDNA library was double barcoded, receiving both a SMART-Mk sample barcode and Illumina barcodes. TruSeq adapter sequences, together with Illumina sample barcodes, were added in two successive PCR steps. Sequencing of the TCR alpha and beta cDNA libraries was done on the Illumina HiSeq platform using custom primers. In the original analysis: Raw reads were processed with MiGEC to extract unique molecular identifiers, and MiXCR was used to determine CDR3 positions. For each individual, recombination models were inferred using an EM algorithm with the repgenHMM and IGoR tools. The analysis of shared clonotypes was done with the tcR package in R, with sharing normalized by the product of cloneset sizes. To study raw recombination free of thymic and clonal selection effects, out-of-frame nonproductive sequences were analyzed. The public reads were reanalyzed by TCRdb: fastp trimming at Q25, MiXCR alignment, in-frame beta chains only. Rows merge per CDR3 protein into single entries with the most common DNA and genes. These V and J calls rely on TCRdb rather than the paper's analysis. Present in this sample are about 240,000 distinct CDR3 sequences, 6.5% to 9% of which were seen just once. The leading ten clones occupy more than 5% of the sample.

Every donor in the study was a healthy Caucasian. The twin cohort consisted of three pairs of female monozygotic twins, all aged roughly 18 to 29 years. CD4+ and CD8+ T cell populations were isolated with positive isolation kits from Invitrogen. This clonotype has ten or more counts. This clone's antigen is unknown. Qualities for individual bases were not recorded, and no much larger clone is one base off. Measured from the cysteine to the phenylalanine, the CDR3 is 15 residues long. Kept here is only the CDR3 DNA, which spans 45 bases and is read in frame from base 1. CDR1 and CDR2, per the germline V gene (reference sequence), are MNHEY and SMNVEV. Germline trimming amounts to 1 base on V and 8 bases on J, with 8 as the count of junction bases outside the gene matches. This same sample was also taken into another study, of yellow fever vaccine responses in identical twins. Per the second study: According to the authors, the vaccine-induced T cell response in identical twins seemed to be partly convergent and partly specific to each individual. In the study, vaccine-responding T cell clones were precisely tracked in identical twins.

The rearrangement combines TRBV27 with TRBJ2-1; 7 central nucleotides agree with TRBD2. The TCR sequence derives from a woman younger than 30 in good health. Sample: CD8+ T cells sorted from blood. The DNA sequence follows: TGTGCCAGCAGTTTATGGGACTATACCAGGGATGAGCAGTTCTTC. This codes for CASSLWDYTRDEQFF.